These T cell receptor beta chains were read from a single sample in a study of identifying expanded T cells in peripheral blood. Assay used: immunoSEQ multiplex PCR; TCRdb lists only in-frame clones, some missing. The sample comprises around 100,000 clones, approximately 88% of which are singletons, and just over 5.5% rests with the top ten. Sequenced sample: blood. The receptors derive from a person aged 18-69 years in good health. Both conserved end residues are part of each CDR3. The order of the fields is clone size, V gene, J gene, D gene, CDR3 protein, CDR3 DNA. A D gene is named only where the DNA matches it firmly. Only part of the rows carry a size: once, few, many, or a class if the clone is expanded.

abundance: .; v_gene: TRBV15; j_gene: TRBJ1-5; d_gene: TRBD1; CDR3aa: CATSRERDRGYHNQPQHF; CDR3nt: TGTGCCACCAGCAGAGAACGGGACAGGGGATATCACAATCAGCCCCAGCATTTT
abundance: .; v_gene: TRBV5-1; j_gene: TRBJ2-3; d_gene: TRBD2; CDR3aa: CASSPRTSGGSSTDTQYF; CDR3nt: TGCGCCAGCAGCCCACGCACTAGCGGGGGATCTAGCACAGATACGCAGTATTTT
abundance: .; v_gene: TRBV6-4; j_gene: TRBJ2-3; d_gene: .; CDR3aa: CASSDPVTAVSTDTQYF; CDR3nt: TGTGCCAGCAGTGACCCCGTAACCGCCGTTAGCACAGATACGCAGTATTTT
abundance: .; v_gene: TRBV30; j_gene: TRBJ1-1; d_gene: .; CDR3aa: CAWSVIRMNTEAFF; CDR3nt: TGTGCCTGGAGTGTAATTCGGATGAACACTGAAGCTTTCTTT
abundance: .; v_gene: TRBV7-9; j_gene: TRBJ1-1; d_gene: .; CDR3aa: CASSQKREGTEAFF; CDR3nt: TGTGCCAGCAGCCAAAAAAGGGAGGGCACTGAAGCTTTCTTT
abundance: .; v_gene: TRBV19; j_gene: TRBJ1-1; d_gene: .; CDR3aa: CASSTPEVGQEAFF; CDR3nt: TGTGCCAGTAGTACCCCGGAAGTGGGCCAGGAAGCTTTCTTT
abundance: .; v_gene: TRBV9; j_gene: TRBJ2-1; d_gene: .; CDR3aa: CASSDTGKFYSYNEQFF; CDR3nt: TGTGCCAGCAGCGATACAGGGAAATTTTACTCCTACAATGAGCAGTTCTTC
abundance: .; v_gene: TRBV7-3; j_gene: TRBJ2-5; d_gene: .; CDR3aa: CASSLDRYQETQYF; CDR3nt: TGTGCCAGCAGCTTGGACAGATACCAAGAGACCCAGTACTTC
abundance: .; v_gene: TRBV6-5; j_gene: TRBJ1-2; d_gene: .; CDR3aa: CASSSRRTSSEEGYTF; CDR3nt: TGTGCCAGCAGTTCAAGACGCACGTCCTCGGAGGAGGGCTACACCTTC
abundance: .; v_gene: TRBV5-1; j_gene: TRBJ1-5; d_gene: .; CDR3aa: CASSLQGGNQPQHF; CDR3nt: TGCGCCAGCAGCTTGCAAGGGGGCAATCAGCCCCAGCATTTT
abundance: once; v_gene: TRBV4-1; j_gene: TRBJ1-2; d_gene: .; CDR3aa: CASSQDGATNYGYTF; CDR3nt: TGCGCCAGCAGCCAAGATGGGGCAACTAACTATGGCTACACCTTC
abundance: .; v_gene: TRBV13; j_gene: TRBJ2-2; d_gene: TRBD2; CDR3aa: CASSWTSGRARANTGELFF; CDR3nt: TGTGCCAGCAGCTGGACTAGCGGGAGGGCCAGGGCGAACACCGGGGAGCTGTTTTTT
abundance: few; v_gene: TRBV9; j_gene: TRBJ1-5; d_gene: .; CDR3aa: CASSLGLGAGQPQHF; CDR3nt: TGTGCCAGCAGCCTGGGGTTGGGGGCAGGTCAGCCCCAGCATTTT
abundance: .; v_gene: TRBV2; j_gene: TRBJ1-3; d_gene: .; CDR3aa: CASSEGAGGNTIYF; CDR3nt: TGTGCCAGCAGTGAAGGGGCAGGAGGAAACACCATATATTTT
abundance: .; v_gene: TRBV11-1; j_gene: TRBJ2-7; d_gene: .; CDR3aa: CASSFDSSYEQYF; CDR3nt: TGTGCCAGCAGCTTCGACAGCTCCTACGAGCAGTACTTC
abundance: .; v_gene: TRBV30; j_gene: TRBJ1-5; d_gene: TRBD1; CDR3aa: CAWGEQGISNQPQHF; CDR3nt: TGTGCCTGGGGCGAACAGGGGATTAGCAATCAGCCCCAGCATTTT
abundance: .; v_gene: TRBV6-6; j_gene: TRBJ1-5; d_gene: .; CDR3aa: CASRDSNQPQHF; CDR3nt: TGTGCCAGCCGTGATAGCAATCAGCCCCAGCATTTT
abundance: .; v_gene: TRBV5-1; j_gene: TRBJ1-2; d_gene: .; CDR3aa: CASSLVRGQTGGYTF; CDR3nt: TGCGCCAGCAGCTTGGTACGCGGACAGACGGGGGGCTACACCTTC
abundance: .; v_gene: TRBV9; j_gene: TRBJ2-2; d_gene: TRBD1; CDR3aa: CASSVVGTATGELFF; CDR3nt: TGTGCCAGCAGCGTAGTCGGGACAGCGACCGGGGAGCTGTTTTTT
abundance: few; v_gene: TRBV30; j_gene: TRBJ1-1; d_gene: .; CDR3aa: CAWSILPTEAFF; CDR3nt: TGTGCCTGGAGTATTTTGCCCACTGAAGCTTTCTTT
abundance: .; v_gene: TRBV4-2; j_gene: TRBJ2-5; d_gene: .; CDR3aa: CASSQVVGIEETQYF; CDR3nt: TGTGCCAGCAGCCAAGTTGTCGGGATTGAAGAGACCCAGTACTTC
abundance: .; v_gene: TRBV18; j_gene: TRBJ1-1; d_gene: .; CDR3aa: CASSLRENTEAFF; CDR3nt: TGTGCCAGCTCCCTGAGGGAGAACACTGAAGCTTTCTTT
abundance: .; v_gene: TRBV5-1; j_gene: TRBJ1-4; d_gene: TRBD1; CDR3aa: CASSSGTGWEKLFF; CDR3nt: TGCGCCAGCAGCTCCGGGACAGGGTGGGAAAAACTGTTTTTT
abundance: .; v_gene: TRBV2; j_gene: TRBJ1-4; d_gene: TRBD1; CDR3aa: CASRGQGTTNEKLFF; CDR3nt: TGTGCCAGCAGGGGACAGGGAACAACTAATGAAAAACTGTTTTTT
abundance: few; v_gene: TRBV28; j_gene: TRBJ2-3; d_gene: .; CDR3aa: CASSPMTEPRSTDTQYF; CDR3nt: TGTGCCAGCAGTCCGATGACAGAACCCAGAAGCACAGATACGCAGTATTTT
abundance: .; v_gene: TRBV10-3; j_gene: TRBJ2-1; d_gene: TRBD2; CDR3aa: CASVGTSGMNEQFF; CDR3nt: TGTGCCTCCGTAGGGACTAGCGGAATGAATGAGCAGTTCTTC
abundance: .; v_gene: TRBV6-6; j_gene: TRBJ1-3; d_gene: .; CDR3aa: CASSEQGVGNTIYF; CDR3nt: TGTGCCAGCAGCGAGCAGGGAGTAGGAAACACCATATATTTT
abundance: .; v_gene: TRBV6-5; j_gene: TRBJ1-1; d_gene: .; CDR3aa: CASSYSSTGKNTEAFF; CDR3nt: TGTGCCAGCAGTTACTCGAGTACAGGGAAAAACACTGAAGCTTTCTTT
abundance: .; v_gene: TRBV19; j_gene: TRBJ1-2; d_gene: TRBD1; CDR3aa: CASSDRGLKYGYTF; CDR3nt: TGTGCCAGTAGTGACAGGGGTCTCAAATATGGCTACACCTTC
abundance: .; v_gene: TRBV4-3; j_gene: TRBJ2-3; d_gene: TRBD1; CDR3aa: CASSQPGPRQGSDTQYF; CDR3nt: TGCGCCAGCAGCCAACCAGGGCCCAGACAGGGGTCAGATACGCAGTATTTT
abundance: .; v_gene: TRBV5-1; j_gene: TRBJ1-2; d_gene: .; CDR3aa: CASSLVPNYGYTF; CDR3nt: TGCGCCAGCAGCTTGGTTCCGAACTATGGCTACACCTTC
abundance: .; v_gene: TRBV4-3; j_gene: TRBJ2-7; d_gene: .; CDR3aa: CASSQDRGFSYEQYF; CDR3nt: TGCGCCAGCAGCCAAGATAGGGGATTCTCGTACGAGCAGTACTTC
abundance: .; v_gene: TRBV4-2; j_gene: TRBJ2-1; d_gene: .; CDR3aa: CASSQDNAPGGHYLTRASYNEQFF; CDR3nt: TGTGCCAGCAGCCAAGATAATGCCCCCGGGGGACATTACTTAACAAGAGCCTCCTACAATGAGCAGTTCTTC